The 6 T cell receptor beta chains presented below share a single source sample, sequenced in a study of cytotoxic CD8 clonotypes in ibrutinib-treated CLL (dated by TCRdb to about 2021). Libraries were prepared through the immunoSEQ multiplex PCR assay. Entries here come from immuneACCESS through TCRdb and include only in-frame sequences with V and J called. Some clones fail to appear in such tables; in the studies checked, an unresolved V gene covers under half of the shortfall, and the cause of the remainder is unknown. In this sample the table shows some 300,000 clones, 80% of which occur a single time. The top ten hold roughly 6.3% of the sample. The specimen comprised PBMCs, sampled before ibrutinib treatment. These receptors came from a human donor with chronic lymphocytic leukemia.

The chain links TRBV6-4 to TRBJ1-1, with D possibly matching TRBD1 (5 bases). Per the germline V gene, CDR1 is MRHNA and CDR2 is SNTAGT. Trimming removed 10 bases at V and 4 bases at J, with 13 bases between. The CDR3 is 12 residues long. CDR3 protein: CAKTGGSTEAFF. The CDR3 nucleotides are TGTGCCAAAACGGGGGGGAGCACTGAAGCTTTCTTT.

CDR3 residues: CASRGYEQYF. In nucleotides, the CDR3 is TGTGCCAGCAGAGGGTACGAGCAGTACTTC. This chain connects TRBV2 to TRBJ2-7; no clear D. The CDR3 is 10 residues long. Germline lookup yields CDR1 SNHLY and CDR2 FYNNEI. Between the trimmed V and J ends, which lost 6 bases and 4 bases, there was a span of 4 bases.

This clone was seen once. V gene TRBV15 combines with J gene TRBJ2-5; tentative D call: TRBD1 (6 bases). The CDR3 totals 15 residues. V lost 2 bases to trimming and J lost 1 base, with 11 bases between them. Germline V gives CDR1 LNHNV, CDR2 YYDKDF (reference sequence). This chain's CDR3 is CATSRHQGPQETQYF. CDR3 nucleotide sequence: TGTGCCACCAGCAGACACCAGGGGCCCCAAGAGACCCAGTACTTC.

The rearrangement uses TRBV6-1 and TRBJ1-2; perhaps TRBD1 as D (6 bases). This CDR3 has 15 residues. Trimming cost V 4 bases and J 0 bases, with 12 bases left between them. Germline CDR1 is MNHNS and CDR2 is SASEGT. The CDR3 bases are TGTGCCAGCAGTGTAACAGGGACCCCTAACTATGGCTACACCTTC. This gives the protein CASSVTGTPNYGYTF.

The chain recombines TRBV30 with TRBJ1-4; tentative D call: TRBD1 (5 bases). V dropped 2 bases and J dropped 7 bases, with 14 bases sitting between them. Germline-derived CDR1 and CDR2 are GTSNPN and SVGIG (reference sequence). This CDR3 is built from 14 residues. The CDR3 is CAWSPPPGGEKLFF. The CDR3 coding sequence is TGTGCCTGGAGTCCCCCCCCTGGGGGTGAAAAACTGTTTTTT.

The chain has TRBV7-6 and TRBJ2-3, with TRBD2 identical over 10 bases. This CDR3 is 16 amino acids long. Germline V CDR1 and CDR2: SGHVS, FNYEAQ. V lost 1 base to trimming and J lost 6 bases; unmatched junction nucleotides: 7. CDR3 sequence: CASSLEPSGSLDTQYF. The CDR3 nucleotides are TGTGCCAGCAGCTTAGAGCCTAGCGGGAGTCTCGATACGCAGTATTTT. Using reference TRBV7-6 and TRBJ2-3 for the parts outside the CDR3, the full variable domain is GAGVSQSPRYKVTKRGQDVALRCDPISGHVSLYWYRQALGQGPEFLTYFNYEAQQDKSGLPNDRFSAERPEGSISTLTIQRTEQRDSAMYRCASSLEPSGSLDTQYFGPGTRLTVL.